This T cell receptor (beta chain) was sequenced during a study of T cell responses to AZD1222 COVID-19 vaccine. This CDR3 is 12 amino acids long. V lost 8 bases to trimming and J lost 6 bases; unmatched junction nucleotides: 5. Germline CDR1 reads LNHDA; CDR2 reads SQIVND (reference sequence). Data came from immunoSEQ multiplex PCR; TCRdb stores just in-frame clones and leaves some out. The sample holds about 140,000 clones, approximately 93% seen once. The input for sequencing was peripheral blood, taken after recovery from COVID-19. The receptor comes from an adult who had recovered from COVID-19. The V call is TRBV19, the J call TRBJ2-7; TRBD1 aligns across 9 bases. The DNA of the CDR3 is TGTGCCAGTGGGACAGGGAGGTTCGAGCAGTACTTC. It is translated as CASGTGRFEQYF.